This T cell receptor (beta chain) was recovered during a study of cytomegalovirus exposure and HLA in healthy donors. Study information: Earlier, approximately 190 million T cells were analyzed, and 117 million unique TCR beta sequences were found among them. Overall study findings and caveats: V- and J-gene trimming of TCR beta was linked (in a later analysis) to a missense DCLRE1C variant. Some V segments, including TRBV6-2 and TRBV6-3, were excluded as indistinguishable. Altogether, about 160 TCR beta chains were recorded as cytomegalovirus-associated.

Turning to this clone: The antigen is not known.

V gave up 4 bases and J gave up 5 bases; unmatched junction bases: 10. CDR3 length: 15 residues. Germline CDR1 is MGHRA and CDR2 is YSYEKL. The PCR had 60 Vbeta and 13 Jbeta primers. Libraries were prepared by immunoSEQ multiplex PCR; TCRdb keeps only in-frame clonotypes and omits some of them. The sample records approximately 100,000 clones, approximately 85% being singletons. Sequenced sample: PBMCs. The TCR originated in a young man in good health and CMV-seronegative. The V gene is TRBV4-1, the J gene TRBJ2-7, with TRBD1 identical over 8 bases. CDR3 in DNA: TGCGCCAGCAGCCCCTACGACAGGGGAGTCGACGAGCAGTACTTC. This sequence encodes CASSPYDRGVDEQYF.